A selection of T cell receptor beta chains follows, all from one sample in a study of blood T cell repertoires in COVID-19. The repertoire was sequenced with immunoSEQ multiplex PCR; TCRdb's copy has only in-frame clones and lacks some. The sample has 120,000 to 150,000 clones, over 70% seen once. Specimen: peripheral blood. The receptors stem from a man in his sixties with active or convalescent COVID-19. Both conserved end residues are part of each CDR3. D genes are given only for firm matches. Clone size, where shown, is once, few, many, or a class for clones that have expanded.

D gene	clone size	V gene	J gene	CDR3 protein	CDR3 DNA
TRBD2	-	TRBV7-3	TRBJ2-3	CASSPWEGADTQYF	TGTGCCAGCAGCCCATGGGAGGGCGCAGATACGCAGTATTTT
-	-	TRBV29-1	TRBJ1-2	CSVVSSSYGYTF	TGCAGCGTTGTTAGCAGCTCCTATGGCTACACCTTC
-	-	TRBV12-3/TRBV12-4	TRBJ2-5	CASGSQVETQYF	TGTGCCAGCGGCTCACAGGTAGAGACCCAGTACTTC
-	-	TRBV6-5	TRBJ2-7	CASSYSPGNHEQYF	TGTGCCAGCAGTTACTCTCCGGGGAACCACGAGCAGTACTTC
TRBD1	-	TRBV7-3	TRBJ2-3	CASSPRGPAPDTQYF	TGTGCCAGCAGCCCCAGGGGGCCCGCTCCAGATACGCAGTATTTT
-	-	TRBV28	TRBJ2-7	CASSLIAGGYEQYF	TGTGCCAGCAGTTTAATCGCAGGAGGGTACGAGCAGTACTTC
-	-	TRBV10-3	TRBJ2-7	CAISDATYEQYF	TGTGCCATCAGTGATGCGACCTACGAGCAGTACTTC
TRBD1	-	TRBV28	TRBJ1-5	CASSSGQSNQPQHF	TGTGCCAGCAGTTCGGGACAGTCCAATCAGCCCCAGCATTTT
TRBD2	-	TRBV4-2	TRBJ2-7	CASSQDPAGVSEQYF	TGTGCCAGCAGCCAAGATCCGGCGGGAGTGTCCGAGCAGTACTTC
-	-	TRBV20-1	TRBJ1-2	CSASWESTYGYTF	TGCAGTGCTAGTTGGGAGTCGACTTATGGCTACACCTTC
TRBD2	-	TRBV19	TRBJ2-2	CASRPIGTSGLNTGELFF	TGTGCCAGTAGACCGATCGGGACTAGCGGACTGAACACCGGGGAGCTGTTTTTT
-	-	TRBV19	TRBJ1-3	CASSPLQGAGNTIYF	TGTGCCAGTAGTCCTCTACAGGGAGCCGGAAACACCATATATTTT
-	-	TRBV18	TRBJ2-1	CASSPPPGSHNEQFF	TGTGCCAGCTCACCACCGCCCGGGAGCCACAATGAGCAGTTCTTC
-	-	TRBV6-2/TRBV6-3	TRBJ2-5	CASSPKETQYF	TGTGCCAGCAGTCCCAAAGAGACCCAGTACTTC
-	-	TRBV9	TRBJ2-7	CASSARGARGFHEQYF	TGTGCCAGCAGCGCTCGAGGGGCCAGGGGATTCCACGAGCAGTACTTC
TRBD1	-	TRBV6-5	TRBJ1-2	CASSKQGALYGYTF	TGTGCCAGCAGTAAACAGGGGGCTCTCTATGGCTACACCTTC
TRBD1	-	TRBV6-6	TRBJ1-2	CATSDRVETNGYTF	TGTGCCACCTCCGACAGGGTTGAAACTAATGGCTACACCTTC
-	-	TRBV29-1	TRBJ2-1	CSVDPAKRNEQFF	TGCAGCGTTGACCCCGCGAAACGCAATGAGCAGTTCTTC
TRBD1	once	TRBV29-1	TRBJ1-3	CSVEGTGTGGNTIYF	TGCAGCGTTGAGGGGACAGGAACGGGTGGAAACACCATATATTTT
TRBD1	few	TRBV4-1	TRBJ1-1	CASSPWDRAVNTEAFF	TGCGCCAGCAGCCCTTGGGACAGGGCTGTAAACACTGAAGCTTTCTTT
TRBD1	-	TRBV24-1	TRBJ1-5	CATRDTGGNQPQHF	TGTGCCACCAGAGACACAGGGGGCAATCAGCCCCAGCATTTT
-	-	TRBV28	TRBJ1-5	CASSLFGQRNQPQHF	TGTGCCAGCAGTTTATTCGGACAGCGAAACCAGCCCCAGCATTTT
-	once	TRBV30	TRBJ2-5	CAWSPGGGGETQYF	TGTGCCTGGAGTCCGGGCGGGGGCGGAGAGACCCAGTACTTC
TRBD1	-	TRBV6-6	TRBJ1-5	CASSPGTGGADQPQHF	TGTGCCAGCAGTCCCGGGACAGGGGGCGCAGATCAGCCCCAGCATTTT
-	-	TRBV18	TRBJ1-6	CASSPGGSSYNSPLHF	TGTGCCAGCTCACCAGGCGGGAGCTCCTATAATTCACCCCTCCACTTT
TRBD2	-	TRBV7-9	TRBJ2-7	CASSSPGTSGIRFGEQYF	TGTGCCAGCAGCTCCCCCGGGACTAGCGGGATAAGGTTCGGAGAGCAGTACTTC
TRBD2	-	TRBV29-1	TRBJ2-1	CSSSGKDPYNEQFF	TGCAGCAGTAGCGGGAAAGACCCCTACAATGAGCAGTTCTTC
-	once	TRBV7-3	TRBJ2-1	CASSLTSDSIEQFF	TGTGCCAGCAGCTTAACGAGCGACTCCATTGAGCAGTTCTTC
TRBD2	-	TRBV28	TRBJ2-3	CASSPGLADITSTDTQYF	TGTGCCAGCAGCCCCGGACTAGCAGACATTACTAGCACAGATACGCAGTATTTT
-	-	TRBV2	TRBJ2-2	CASRIRGNTGELFF	TGTGCCAGCAGAATTCGAGGTAACACCGGGGAGCTGTTTTTT
TRBD1	-	TRBV5-4	TRBJ1-6	CASSLVGTGDSPLHF	TGTGCCAGCAGCTTGGTGGGGACAGGAGACTCACCCCTCCACTTT
-	-	TRBV29-1	TRBJ1-2	CSVELLGRDYGYTF	TGCAGCGTGGAACTACTGGGCCGCGACTATGGCTACACCTTC
-	-	TRBV29-1	TRBJ1-4	CSARGAGEEKLFF	TGCAGCGCCCGGGGAGCAGGGGAGGAAAAACTGTTTTTT
-	-	TRBV5-1	TRBJ2-7	CASSLPGPYEQYF	TGCGCCAGCAGCTTGCCTGGCCCTTACGAGCAGTACTTC
TRBD2	-	TRBV2	TRBJ2-1	CASSRAASGDEQFF	TGTGCCAGCAGTCGTGCCGCTAGCGGCGATGAGCAGTTCTTC
TRBD1	-	TRBV6-5	TRBJ1-6	CASSSLETGASPLHF	TGTGCCAGCAGTTCCCTCGAGACAGGGGCTTCACCCCTCCACTTT
TRBD2	once	TRBV28	TRBJ2-1	CASSFPSGRANRNEQFF	TGTGCCAGCAGTTTCCCTAGCGGGAGGGCCAATAGAAATGAGCAGTTCTTC
TRBD2	-	TRBV7-2	TRBJ2-7	CASSHLGLAGDHEQYF	TGTGCCAGCAGCCATCTTGGACTAGCGGGGGACCACGAGCAGTACTTC
-	-	TRBV7-9	TRBJ2-2	CASSFTGTSAGELFF	TGTGCCAGCAGTTTCACAGGGACGTCAGCCGGGGAGCTGTTTTTT
-	-	TRBV9	TRBJ2-3	CASSVGPGTSTDTQYF	TGTGCCAGCAGCGTAGGTCCGGGGACTAGCACAGATACGCAGTATTTT
-	-	TRBV2	TRBJ1-2	CASSGLRDYGYTF	TGTGCCAGCTCAGGACTCCGGGACTATGGCTACACCTTC
TRBD1	-	TRBV19	TRBJ1-1	CASSPRDGTGGRNTEAFF	TGTGCCAGTAGTCCTCGCGACGGGACAGGGGGCAGGAACACTGAAGCTTTCTTT
TRBD1	-	TRBV28	TRBJ1-5	CASSLMTGVGQPQHF	TGTGCCAGCAGTCTGATGACAGGGGTCGGGCAGCCCCAGCATTTT
TRBD1	-	TRBV29-1	TRBJ1-1	CSVGGQAYLRAFF	TGCAGCGTGGGCGGACAGGCGTACTTGAGAGCTTTCTTT
-	-	TRBV24-1	TRBJ2-7	CATSEPGLYEQYF	TGTGCCACCAGTGAACCTGGACTCTACGAGCAGTACTTC
TRBD2	-	TRBV28	TRBJ2-3	CASTRTSGRNTQYF	TGTGCCAGCACCCGGACTAGCGGGAGAAATACGCAGTATTTT
TRBD2	-	TRBV9	TRBJ2-1	CASSVVGKASGRNEQFF	TGTGCCAGCAGCGTAGTCGGAAAGGCTAGCGGAAGGAATGAGCAGTTCTTC
-	once	TRBV18	TRBJ2-7	CASSPDTTAYF	TGTGCCAGCTCACCTGATACGACAGCGTACTTC
-	-	TRBV20-1	TRBJ2-1	CSASASNEQFF	TGCAGTGCTAGCGCCAGCAATGAGCAGTTCTTC
-	once	TRBV2	TRBJ2-1	CASSGPGRIKFF	TGTGCCAGCAGTGGACCAGGTAGGATCAAGTTCTTC
-	-	TRBV18	TRBJ2-1	CASSPGQRLISYNEQFF	TGTGCCAGCTCACCAGGACAGAGACTCATCTCCTACAATGAGCAGTTCTTC